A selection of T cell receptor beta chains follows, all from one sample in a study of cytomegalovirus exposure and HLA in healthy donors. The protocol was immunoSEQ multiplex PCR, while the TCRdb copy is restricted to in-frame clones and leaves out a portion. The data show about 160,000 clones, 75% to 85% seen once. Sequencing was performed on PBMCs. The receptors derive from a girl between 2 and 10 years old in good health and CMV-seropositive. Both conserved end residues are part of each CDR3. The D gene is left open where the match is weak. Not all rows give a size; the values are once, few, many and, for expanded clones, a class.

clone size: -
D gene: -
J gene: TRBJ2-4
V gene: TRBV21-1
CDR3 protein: CASSKGGEREKAKNIQYF
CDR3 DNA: TGTGCCAGCAGCAAAGGGGGAGAGAGGGAGAAAGCCAAAAACATTCAGTACTTC

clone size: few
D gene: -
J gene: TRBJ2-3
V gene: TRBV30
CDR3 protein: CAWSVGLTYTDTQYF
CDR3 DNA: TGTGCCTGGAGTGTAGGACTCACCTACACAGATACGCAGTATTTT

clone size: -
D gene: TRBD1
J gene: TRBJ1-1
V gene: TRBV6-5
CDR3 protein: CASETGANTEAFF
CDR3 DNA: TGTGCCAGTGAGACAGGGGCGAACACTGAAGCTTTCTTT

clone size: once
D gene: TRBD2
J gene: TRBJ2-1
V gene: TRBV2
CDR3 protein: CASRGLAGGAGYNEQFF
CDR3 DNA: TGTGCCAGCAGGGGACTAGCGGGAGGGGCCGGGTACAATGAGCAGTTCTTC

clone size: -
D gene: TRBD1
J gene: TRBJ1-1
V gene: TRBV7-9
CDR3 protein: CSSSTRQGATYLNTEAFF
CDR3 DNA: TGTTCCAGCAGCACTCGACAGGGGGCGACCTATCTGAACACTGAAGCTTTCTTT

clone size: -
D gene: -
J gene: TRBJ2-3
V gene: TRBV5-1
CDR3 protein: CASSLARGTDTQYF
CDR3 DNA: TGCGCCAGCAGCTTGGCCAGGGGCACAGATACGCAGTATTTT

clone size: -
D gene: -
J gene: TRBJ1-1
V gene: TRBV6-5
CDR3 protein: CASSSRKQGRTEAFF
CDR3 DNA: TGTGCCAGCAGTTCTCGAAAACAGGGAAGGACTGAAGCTTTCTTT

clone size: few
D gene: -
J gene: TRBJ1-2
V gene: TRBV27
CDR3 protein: CASSFSPANYGYTF
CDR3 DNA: TGTGCCAGCAGTTTTAGCCCCGCTAACTATGGCTACACCTTC

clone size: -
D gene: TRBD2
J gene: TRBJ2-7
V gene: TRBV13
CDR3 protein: CASSPIRGREGPRSYEQYF
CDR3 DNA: TGTGCCAGCAGCCCCATACGTGGTCGGGAGGGCCCTCGGTCCTACGAGCAGTACTTC

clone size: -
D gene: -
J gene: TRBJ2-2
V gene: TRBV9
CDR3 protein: CASSVEGGLYTGELFF
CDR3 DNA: TGTGCCAGCAGCGTAGAGGGCGGGCTATACACCGGGGAGCTGTTTTTT

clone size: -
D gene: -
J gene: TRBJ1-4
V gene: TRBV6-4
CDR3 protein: CAIYATNEKLFF
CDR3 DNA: TGTGCCATCTATGCAACTAATGAAAAACTGTTTTTT

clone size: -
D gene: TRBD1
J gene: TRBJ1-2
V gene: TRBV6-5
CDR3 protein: CASSYSGQGAIYGYTF
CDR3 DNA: TGTGCCAGCAGTTACTCGGGACAGGGGGCCATATATGGCTACACCTTC

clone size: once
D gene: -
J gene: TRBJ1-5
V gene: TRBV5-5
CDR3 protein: CASSLHPGLNQPQHF
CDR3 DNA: TGTGCCAGCAGCTTGCATCCGGGGTTAAATCAGCCCCAGCATTTT

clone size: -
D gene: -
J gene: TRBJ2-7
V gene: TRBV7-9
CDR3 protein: CASSLSTYEQYF
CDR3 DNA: TGTGCCAGCAGCCTCTCTACGTACGAGCAGTACTTC

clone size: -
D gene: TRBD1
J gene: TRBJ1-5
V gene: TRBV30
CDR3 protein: CAWSAPGQPFNQPQHF
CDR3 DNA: TGTGCCTGGAGTGCTCCGGGACAGCCCTTCAATCAGCCCCAGCATTTT

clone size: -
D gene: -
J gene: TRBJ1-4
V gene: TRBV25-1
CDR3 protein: CASSDPGALNEKLFF
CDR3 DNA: TGTGCCAGCAGTGACCCAGGGGCTCTAAATGAAAAACTGTTTTTT

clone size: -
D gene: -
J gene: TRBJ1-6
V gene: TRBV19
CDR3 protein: CASSMAGNSPLHF
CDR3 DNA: TGTGCCAGTAGTATGGCTGGTAATTCACCCCTCCACTTT

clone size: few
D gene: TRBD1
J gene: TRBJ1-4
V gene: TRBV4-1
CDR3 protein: CASSQARGLSEKLFF
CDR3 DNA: TGCGCCAGCAGCCAAGCCAGGGGGCTAAGTGAAAAACTGTTTTTT

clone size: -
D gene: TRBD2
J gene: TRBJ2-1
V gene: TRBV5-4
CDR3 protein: CASSFGGRAVSDNEQFF
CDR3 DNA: TGTGCCAGCAGCTTCGGCGGGAGGGCCGTTTCGGACAATGAGCAGTTCTTC

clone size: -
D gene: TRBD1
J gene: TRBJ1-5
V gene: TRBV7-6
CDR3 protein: CASSPGTGPSNQPQHF
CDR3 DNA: TGTGCCAGCAGTCCCGGGACAGGGCCCTCAAATCAGCCCCAGCATTTT

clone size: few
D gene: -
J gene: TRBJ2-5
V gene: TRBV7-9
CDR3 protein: CASSYGGEETQYF
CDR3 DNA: TGTGCCAGCAGCTACGGTGGGGAGGAGACCCAGTACTTC

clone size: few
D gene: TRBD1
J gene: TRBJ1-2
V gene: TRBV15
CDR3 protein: CATSRTTGVGYTF
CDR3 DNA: TGTGCCACCAGCAGGACGACAGGGGTCGGCTACACCTTC

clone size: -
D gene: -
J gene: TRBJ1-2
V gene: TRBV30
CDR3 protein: CAWSGGTNYGYTF
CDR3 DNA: TGTGCCTGGAGTGGAGGTACTAACTATGGCTACACCTTC

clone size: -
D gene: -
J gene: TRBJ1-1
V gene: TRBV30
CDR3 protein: CASDYAGETEAFF
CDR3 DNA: TGTGCCTCAGACTATGCAGGGGAAACTGAAGCTTTCTTT

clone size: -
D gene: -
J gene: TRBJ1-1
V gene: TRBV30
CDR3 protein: CAWSAWGVASTEAFF
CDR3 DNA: TGTGCCTGGAGTGCCTGGGGGGTGGCTAGCACTGAAGCTTTCTTT

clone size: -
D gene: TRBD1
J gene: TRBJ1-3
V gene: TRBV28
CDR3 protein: CASSRAGTGGSGNTIYF
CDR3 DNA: TGTGCCAGCAGTCGCGCCGGGACAGGGGGGTCAGGAAACACCATATATTTT

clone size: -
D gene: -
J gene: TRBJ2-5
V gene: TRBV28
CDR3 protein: CASSFISRETQYF
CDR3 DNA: TGTGCCAGCAGTTTTATTAGCCGGGAGACCCAGTACTTC

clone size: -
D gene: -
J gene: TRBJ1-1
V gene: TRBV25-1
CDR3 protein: CASSEYTTFGDMDTEAFF
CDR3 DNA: TGTGCCAGCAGTGAATACACAACCTTTGGCGACATGGACACTGAAGCTTTCTTT

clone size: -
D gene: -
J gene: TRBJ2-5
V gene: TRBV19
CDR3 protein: CATRTSYEETQYF
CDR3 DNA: TGTGCCACGAGGACTTCGTATGAAGAGACCCAGTACTTC

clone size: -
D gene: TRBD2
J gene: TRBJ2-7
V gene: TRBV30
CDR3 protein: CAWSVFGGSEQYF
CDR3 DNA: TGTGCCTGGAGTGTTTTCGGGGGGTCCGAGCAGTACTTC

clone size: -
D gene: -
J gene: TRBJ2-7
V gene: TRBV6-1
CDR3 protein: CASSQQQVYEQYF
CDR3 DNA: TGTGCCAGCAGCCAACAACAGGTTTACGAGCAGTACTTC

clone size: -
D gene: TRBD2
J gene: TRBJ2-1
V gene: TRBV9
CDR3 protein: CASSGYGASGVHEQFF
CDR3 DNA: TGTGCCAGCAGCGGGTACGGGGCTAGCGGGGTCCATGAGCAGTTCTTC

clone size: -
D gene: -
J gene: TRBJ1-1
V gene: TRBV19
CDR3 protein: CATETGRNTEAFF
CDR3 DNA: TGTGCCACAGAGACAGGAAGGAACACTGAAGCTTTCTTT

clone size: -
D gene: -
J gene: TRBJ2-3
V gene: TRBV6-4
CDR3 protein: CASSAQYPGSSTDTQYF
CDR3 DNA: TGTGCCAGCAGTGCACAGTACCCGGGATCTAGCACAGATACGCAGTATTTT

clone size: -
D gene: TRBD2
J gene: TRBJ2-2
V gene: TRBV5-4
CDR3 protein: CASSLKREGRTGELFF
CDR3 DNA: TGTGCCAGCAGCTTAAAGCGGGAGGGCCGGACCGGGGAGCTGTTTTTT

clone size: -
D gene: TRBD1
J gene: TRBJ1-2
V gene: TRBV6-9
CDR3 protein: CASRSTGGVLGYTF
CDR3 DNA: TGTGCCAGCAGGTCGACAGGGGGCGTTTTAGGCTACACCTTC

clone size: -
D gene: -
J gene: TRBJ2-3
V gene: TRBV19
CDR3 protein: CASSIYRATDTQYF
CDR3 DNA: TGTGCCAGTAGTATCTATCGCGCCACAGATACGCAGTATTTT

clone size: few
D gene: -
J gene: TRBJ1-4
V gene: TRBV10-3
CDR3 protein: CAISARQGGEKLFF
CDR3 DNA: TGTGCCATCAGTGCCAGGCAGGGAGGGGAAAAACTGTTTTTT

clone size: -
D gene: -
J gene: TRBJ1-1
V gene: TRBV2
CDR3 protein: CATQQGMNTEAFF
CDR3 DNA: TGTGCCACCCAACAGGGTATGAACACTGAAGCTTTCTTT

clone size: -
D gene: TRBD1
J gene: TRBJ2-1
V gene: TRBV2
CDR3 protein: CASSEMVGQTYNEQFF
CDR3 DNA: TGTGCCAGCAGTGAAATGGTGGGACAGACTTACAATGAGCAGTTCTTC

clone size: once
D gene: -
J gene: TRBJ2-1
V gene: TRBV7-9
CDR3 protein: CASSQDSNEQFF
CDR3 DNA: TGTGCCAGCAGCCAGGACAGTAATGAGCAGTTCTTC

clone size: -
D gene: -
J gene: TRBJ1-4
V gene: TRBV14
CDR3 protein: CASSQGGPGTNEKLFF
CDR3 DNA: TGTGCCAGCAGCCAAGGAGGCCCCGGGACTAATGAAAAACTGTTTTTT

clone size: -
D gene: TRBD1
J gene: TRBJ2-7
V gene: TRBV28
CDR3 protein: CASSFYTGDPSYEQYF
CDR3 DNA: TGTGCCAGCAGTTTCTATACAGGGGACCCCTCCTACGAGCAGTACTTC

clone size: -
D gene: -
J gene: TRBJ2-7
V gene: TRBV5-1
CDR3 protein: CASSLAQAEQYF
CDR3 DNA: TGCGCCAGCAGCTTGGCCCAGGCGGAGCAGTACTTC

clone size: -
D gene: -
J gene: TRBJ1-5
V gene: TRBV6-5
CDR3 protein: CASSYSVEYQPQHF
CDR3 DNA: TGTGCCAGCAGTTACTCAGTCGAGTATCAGCCCCAGCATTTT

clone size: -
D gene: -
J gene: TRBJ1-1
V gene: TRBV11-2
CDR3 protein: CASSFSRNTEAFF
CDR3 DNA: TGTGCCAGCAGCTTCTCCCGGAACACTGAAGCTTTCTTT

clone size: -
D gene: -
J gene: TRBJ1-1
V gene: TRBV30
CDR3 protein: CAWIGRVRYTEAFF
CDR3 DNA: TGTGCCTGGATTGGGAGGGTACGGTACACTGAAGCTTTCTTT

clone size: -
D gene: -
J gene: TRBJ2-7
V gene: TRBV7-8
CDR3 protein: CASSLFGTASYEQYF
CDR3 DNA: TGTGCCAGCAGCTTGTTTGGGACTGCCTCCTACGAGCAGTACTTC

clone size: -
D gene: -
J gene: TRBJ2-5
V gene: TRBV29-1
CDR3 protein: CSVEKEATQYF
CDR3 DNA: TGCAGCGTTGAAAAGGAGGCGACCCAGTACTTC

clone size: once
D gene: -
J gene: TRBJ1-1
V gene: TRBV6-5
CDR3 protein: CASSSNRALNTEAFF
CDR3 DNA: TGTGCCAGCAGTTCGAACAGGGCCCTGAACACTGAAGCTTTCTTT

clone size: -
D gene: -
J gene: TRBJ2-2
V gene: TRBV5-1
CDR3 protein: CASSFRGRWTGELFF
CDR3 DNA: TGCGCCAGCAGCTTTAGAGGGAGATGGACCGGGGAGCTGTTTTTT